The 15 T cell receptor beta chains below all came from one sample that was sequenced in a study of cytomegalovirus exposure and HLA in healthy donors. Primers for the PCR totalled 60 Vbeta and 13 Jbeta. The protocol was immunoSEQ multiplex PCR, while the TCRdb copy is restricted to in-frame clones and leaves out a portion. Among 210,000 or so clones listed, approximately 82% were seen once. The specimen was PBMCs. These receptors were obtained from a man aged 18 to 30 in good health and CMV-seronegative.

Turning to this clone: One end of the junction does not line up with germline, which may come from a read error. This chain uses TRBV2 with TRBJ2-1, with a tentative D call TRBD1 (7 bases). Germline V gives CDR1 SNHLY, CDR2 FYNNEI. The CDR3 runs 12 residues. As DNA, the CDR3 is TGTGCCAGCAGCGGACAGGTCCCGAGGGAGGTCTTC. This encodes CASSGQVPREVF.

As DNA, the CDR3 is TGTGCCAGTAGTATCCCACAGGGTGGTACTGAAGCTTTCTTT. Its protein product is CASSIPQGGTEAFF. V and J are TRBV19 and TRBJ1-1, with D perhaps matching TRBD1 (6 bases). Trimming took off 3 bases at V and 5 bases at J, with 13 bases between the two ends. The CDR3 is 14 residues long. CDR1 is LNHDA and CDR2 is SQIVND in the germline V gene (reference sequence).

The chain couples TRBV7-8 to TRBJ2-3; 11 positions match TRBD2. CDR1 SGHVS and CDR2 FQNEAQ come from the germline V gene. The CDR3 extends over 17 amino acids. V lost 5 bases to trimming and J lost 1 base; unmatched junction nucleotides: 8. This CDR3 reads CASSKSTSGVGTDTQYF. The CDR3 DNA reads as TGTGCCAGCAGCAAATCGACTAGCGGGGTGGGCACAGATACGCAGTATTTT.

This clone was observed a handful of times. The genes are TRBV29-1 and TRBJ2-1, with 10 bases lining up with TRBD1. Germline lookup yields CDR1 SQVTM and CDR2 ANQGSEA. The ends lost 6 bases at V and 12 bases at J; junction bases unmatched: 14. The CDR3 spans 14 residues. The CDR3 is CSVGGTGAAVGQFF. CDR3 nucleotides: TGCAGCGTGGGGGGGACAGGGGCCGCCGTTGGGCAGTTCTTC.

This clone was seen only once. This sequence joins TRBV11-2 and TRBJ1-2, with 10 bases lining up with TRBD1. The CDR3 totals 14 residues. Germline values: CDR1 SGHAT, CDR2 FQNNGV. With V trimmed by 6 bases and J by 6 bases, 7 bases remained unmatched. The CDR3 loop is CASRSTGTGDGYTF. DNA for the CDR3: TGTGCCAGCAGATCGACCGGGACAGGGGATGGCTACACCTTC.

This sequence joins TRBV5-6 and TRBJ2-5, with TRBD1 identical over 8 bases. CDR1 and CDR2 (germline): SGHDT, YYEEEE. V shed 0 bases and J 5 bases; nucleotides not matched to a gene: 3. This CDR3 contains 14 residues. CDR3 protein: CASSLGQGRETQYF. The DNA for the CDR3 is TGTGCCAGCAGCTTGGGACAGGGGCGGGAGACCCAGTACTTC. The whole variable domain, remainder taken from reference TRBV5-6 and TRBJ2-5, is DAGVTQSPTHLIKTRGQQVTLRCSPKSGHDTVSWYQQALGQGPQFIFQYYEEEERQRGNFPDRFSGHQFPNYSSELNVNALLLGDSALYLCASSLGQGRETQYFGPGTRLLVL.

The chain combines TRBV28 with TRBJ1-2, with 8 bases matching TRBD1. Germline V gene data show CDR1 as MDHEN and CDR2 as SYDVKM. CDR3 length: 15 residues. V was pared by 6 bases and J by 1 base, with 7 bases of the junction left unmatched. In DNA form, the CDR3 reads TGTGCCAGCAGACCCCAGGGGGCCTTTAACTATGGCTACACCTTC. Encoded protein: CASRPQGAFNYGYTF.

The chain recombines TRBV7-9 with TRBJ2-2; a possible D gene is TRBD2 (6 bases). This CDR3 is 18 amino acids long. V shed 8 bases and J shed 0 bases, with 22 bases lying between them. CDR1 is SEHNR, CDR2 FQNEAQ, per germline (reference sequence). The CDR3 DNA reads TGTGCCAGCCCCTTTGTAGGTAGCGGATTGGCGAACACCGGGGAGCTGTTTTTT. Translation: CASPFVGSGLANTGELFF.

CDR3 loop: CASSYSSERGNIQYF. The CDR3 region has the DNA TGTGCCAGCAGTTACTCGTCCGAAAGAGGAAACATTCAGTACTTC. The V gene is TRBV6-6, the J gene TRBJ2-4; D is unclear. Germline loops: CDR1 MNHNY, CDR2 SVGAGI (reference sequence). Trimming pared 0 bases from V and 6 bases from J, leaving 12 bases between. The length of the CDR3 is 15 residues.

In regard to this clone: Other DNA sequences in this sample translate to the same CDR3. The chain recombines TRBV18 with TRBJ1-5, with 7 bases fitting TRBD1. The length of the CDR3 is 14 residues. Germline assignment: CDR1 KGHSH and CDR2 LQKENI. V gave up 3 bases and J gave up 5 bases; unmatched junction bases: 4. The chain's CDR3 is CASSPGQGDQPQHF. DNA for the CDR3: TGTGCCAGCTCACCTGGCCAGGGGGATCAGCCCCAGCATTTT.

This clone was counted only a few times. The CDR3 DNA sequence: TGTGCCAGCTCGAGGGACACCGGGGAGCTGTTTTTT. Amino acid sequence: CASSRDTGELFF. The chain joins TRBV18 to TRBJ2-2, with a possible D match to TRBD2 (5 bases). This CDR3 has 12 amino acids. Germline CDR1 KGHSH, CDR2 LQKENI. Trimming pared 6 bases from V and 3 bases from J, leaving 5 bases between. The full variable domain, in which reference TRBV18 and TRBJ2-2 provide the parts outside the CDR3, is NAGVMQNPRHLVRRRGQEARLRCSPMKGHSHVYWYRQLPEEGLKFMVYLQKENIIDESGMPKERFSAEFPKEGPSILRIQQVVRGDSAAYFCASSRDTGELFFGEGSRLTVL.

This chain connects TRBV5-1 to TRBJ1-1, with no clear D. V gave up 3 bases and J gave up 8 bases, with 8 bases separating them. Germline-derived CDR1 and CDR2 are SGHRS and YFSETQ. The CDR3 is 11 amino acids. CDR3 sequence: CASSSVSEAFF. The CDR3 DNA reads as TGCGCCAGCAGCTCCGTCTCGGAAGCTTTCTTT.

On this clone itself: Additional DNA sequences in this sample encode the identical CDR3. The genes are TRBV9 and TRBJ1-1; D gene uncertain. V was pared by 0 bases and J by 1 base, with 4 bases between. This CDR3 region has 13 residues. CDR1 and CDR2 from the germline V gene are SGDLS and YYNGEE. The CDR3 region is CASSVVSNTEAFF. CDR3 nucleotides: TGTGCCAGCAGCGTAGTATCGAACACTGAAGCTTTCTTT.

This clone occurred a few times. The V and J genes are TRBV19 and TRBJ1-4; D possibly corresponds to TRBD1 (6 bases). With 6 bases removed from V and 11 bases from J, the gap between germline ends came to 16 bases. The CDR3 runs 13 residues. CDR1 LNHDA and CDR2 SQIVND come from the germline V gene (reference sequence). The CDR3 nucleotides read TGTGCCAGTAGGACTGGACAGTCGGAGAAACTGTTTTTT. This sequence encodes CASRTGQSEKLFF.

The chain has TRBV30 and TRBJ1-1; 7 bases line up with TRBD1. With V trimmed by 1 base and J by 4 bases, 9 bases remained unmatched. The CDR3 sequence is 15 residues long. Germline assignment: CDR1 GTSNPN and CDR2 SVGIG (reference sequence). The CDR3 bases are TGTGCCTGGAGTGCCCCCGACAGGGTGAGCACTGAAGCTTTCTTT. The encoded protein is CAWSAPDRVSTEAFF. The full variable domain, in which reference TRBV30 and TRBJ1-1 provide the parts outside the CDR3, is SQTIHQWPATLVQPVGSPLSLECTVEGTSNPNLYWYRQAAGRGLQLLFYSVGIGQISSEVPQNLSASRPQDRQFILSSKKLLLSDSGFYLCAWSAPDRVSTEAFFGQGTRLTVV.